The next 21 T cell receptor beta chains were all read from a single sample in a study of blood T cell repertoires in COVID-19. The data were produced by immunoSEQ multiplex PCR, yet TCRdb's version contains in-frame clones alone and is incomplete. The repertoire holds about 73,000 clones, with 89% as singletons. The material sequenced was peripheral blood. The receptor set was obtained from a man older than 75 with acute or convalescent COVID-19.

The genes are TRBV11-2 and TRBJ2-5; 7 bases are shared with TRBD1. The CDR3 runs to 15 residues. The germline gives CDR1 SGHAT, CDR2 FQNNGV. V dropped 0 bases and J dropped 4; count of bases not matched to a gene: 5. In DNA form, the CDR3 reads TGTGCCAGCAGCTTAGATATAGGGACAGCAGAGACCCAGTACTTC. This sequence encodes CASSLDIGTAETQYF.

The chain links TRBV6-1 to TRBJ1-3, with D possibly matching TRBD1 (5 bases). The CDR3 runs to 16 residues. With 1 base removed from V and 0 bases from J, the gap between germline ends came to 10 bases. Germline CDR1 and CDR2: MNHNS and SASEGT. The chain's CDR3 is CASSEGQINSGNTIYF. The DNA for the CDR3 is TGTGCCAGCAGTGAAGGACAGATCAACTCTGGAAACACCATATATTTT.

Written as DNA, the CDR3 is TGTGCCAGCAGCCTATACTACGAGCAGTACTTC. Translating gives CASSLYYEQYF. This chain links TRBV7-9 with TRBJ2-7; no definite D call. The V end was cut by 5 bases, the J end by 3 bases, with 5 bases between. CDR1 and CDR2 (germline): SEHNR, FQNEAQ (reference sequence). The CDR3 has 11 residues.

CDR3 nucleotide sequence: TGTGCCAGCAGCTATCCCCGCGGGAGTACAGAGACCCAGTACTTC. The encoded protein is CASSYPRGSTETQYF. The genes are TRBV5-4 and TRBJ2-5; 7 nucleotides agree with TRBD2. V dropped 3 bases and J dropped 4; count of bases not matched to a gene: 9. Germline V gives CDR1 SGHNT, CDR2 YYREEE (reference sequence). This CDR3 contains 15 residues.

The V and J genes are TRBV3-1 (or the pseudogene TRBV3-2) and TRBJ2-2, with D unclear. The CDR3 runs to 15 residues. From germline, CDR1 is LGHDT and CDR2 YNNKEL (reference sequence). The V end was cut by 2 bases, the J end by 0 bases, with 7 bases between. The CDR3 region is CASSQPHANTGELFF. CDR3 coding DNA: TGTGCCAGCAGCCAACCACACGCGAACACCGGGGAGCTGTTTTTT.

The gene calls are TRBV29-1 and TRBJ2-1; 9 bases map to TRBD2. V gave up 2 bases and J gave up 7 bases; unmatched junction bases: 6. This CDR3 spans 14 amino acids. CDR1 SQVTM and CDR2 ANQGSEA come from the germline V gene. CDR3 in DNA: TGCAGCGTTGAAACCCTAGCGGGATTGAATGAGCAGTTCTTC. Residues: CSVETLAGLNEQFF.

This chain joins TRBV4-1 and TRBJ1-1; D gene uncertain. V shed 0 bases and J shed 1 base, with 3 bases lying between them. This CDR3 has 13 amino acids. From germline, CDR1 is MGHRA and CDR2 YSYEKL. DNA for the CDR3: TGCGCCAGCAGCCAAGACAGGAACACTGAAGCTTTCTTT. Translating it yields CASSQDRNTEAFF.

The chain combines TRBV18 with TRBJ1-1; maybe TRBD1 (5 bases). The germline V and J ends were trimmed by 3 bases and 1 base, with 15 bases remaining between them. The CDR3 runs to 16 residues. Per germline, CDR1 KGHSH and CDR2 LQKENI. CDR3 nucleotides: TGTGCCAGCTCACCTAGCAACGGCAGGGCGAACACTGAAGCTTTCTTT. As protein: CASSPSNGRANTEAFF.

The rearrangement joins TRBV3-1 (or the pseudogene TRBV3-2) to TRBJ1-2; D gene unclear. V lost 1 base and J 2 bases, leaving 11 bases between the germline ends. CDR1 and CDR2 from the germline V gene are LGHDT and YNNKEL (reference sequence). This CDR3 contains 15 residues. The CDR3 sequence is CASSQAGGPNYGYTF. The CDR3 nucleotides read TGTGCCAGCAGCCAAGCGGGTGGCCCGAACTATGGCTACACCTTC.

V usage is TRBV10-3 and J usage is TRBJ1-5; D may be TRBD1 (6 bases). This CDR3 has 13 amino acids. V was shortened by 0 bases and J by 11 bases, with 11 bases between the two germline ends. The germline V gene has CDR1 ENHRY and CDR2 SYGVKD. The CDR3 DNA reads as TGTGCCATCAGTGAGTCTGCCCAGGGGTCCCAGCATTTT. The encoded protein is CAISESAQGSQHF.

J is TRBJ1-1 and V is TRBV30; a weak D match, TRBD1 (6 bases). The CDR3 consists of 13 residues. Per the germline V gene, CDR1 is GTSNPN and CDR2 is SVGIG (reference sequence). Trimming stripped 8 bases from V and 0 bases from J, with 13 bases between. The CDR3 DNA reads TGTGCCGGAAAGGGACACCTGAACACTGAAGCTTTCTTT. Protein product: CAGKGHLNTEAFF.

This clone was counted once. The chain carries TRBV5-4 and TRBJ2-1; no reliable D call. This CDR3 has 15 amino acids. In germline, CDR1 is SGHNT, CDR2 YYREEE (reference sequence). V lost 4 bases, J lost 2 bases, and 13 bases lay in between. In nucleotides, the CDR3 is TGTGCCAGCAGCCCCGCAACTGGAGCCTACAATGAGCAGTTCTTC. Protein: CASSPATGAYNEQFF.

The V and J genes are TRBV5-1 and TRBJ2-7, with 9 bases fitting TRBD2. The V and J ends lost 0 bases and 4 bases, in that order; junction bases with no gene match: 8. Looked up from germline, CDR1 is SGHRS and CDR2 is YFSETQ. This CDR3 contains 16 residues. CDR3 in amino acids: CASSLVEGLAMYEQYF. CDR3 nucleotides: TGCGCCAGCAGCTTGGTAGAGGGACTAGCTATGTACGAGCAGTACTTC.

The J gene is TRBJ1-4, the V gene TRBV7-9, with D perhaps TRBD1 (6 bases). Germline loops: CDR1 SEHNR, CDR2 FQNEAQ (reference sequence). This CDR3 spans 15 amino acids. The V end lost 2 bases, the J end lost 8 bases, and 15 bases lay between the germline ends. The CDR3 DNA reads as TGTGCCAGCAGCTTATATACAGGGCGAGGAGAAAAACTGTTTTTT. Translation: CASSLYTGRGEKLFF. Using reference TRBV7-9 and TRBJ1-4 for the parts outside the CDR3, the full variable domain is DTGVSQNPRHKITKRGQNVTFRCDPISEHNRLYWYRQTLGQGPEFLTYFQNEAQLEKSRLLSDRFSAERPKGSFSTLEIQRTEQGDSAMYLCASSLYTGRGEKLFFGSGTQLSVL.

The V gene is TRBV6-5, the J gene TRBJ1-2; no firm D call. Trimming removed 8 bases from V and 0 bases from J, with 13 bases in between. Germline V gene sequence: CDR1 MNHEY, CDR2 SVGAGI. The CDR3 totals 14 residues. Here the CDR3 reads CASGVTVTNYGYTF. The CDR3 bases are TGTGCCAGCGGAGTGACGGTGACTAACTATGGCTACACCTTC.

The V and J genes are TRBV19 and TRBJ1-2, with a weak D call TRBD1 (5 bases). The CDR3 has 14 residues. The germline V gene has CDR1 LNHDA and CDR2 SQIVND (reference sequence). V lost 3 bases and J 5 bases, leaving 13 bases between the germline ends. The CDR3, as DNA: TGTGCCAGTAGTATTGGGATAGGGGCTTATGGCTACACCTTC. It encodes CASSIGIGAYGYTF.

The gene calls are TRBV18 and TRBJ2-1; the D gene is possibly TRBD1 (7 bases). Germline assignment: CDR1 KGHSH and CDR2 LQKENI. The CDR3 length is 16 residues. The V end lost 2 bases, the J end lost 4 bases, and 15 bases lay between the germline ends. The CDR3 region has the DNA TGTGCCAGCTCACCAGCGGAGGGGGCGGGATACAATGAGCAGTTCTTC. It specifies CASSPAEGAGYNEQFF.

The rearrangement joins TRBV5-1 to TRBJ2-3, with 8 bases lining up with TRBD2. Germline V gene lookup returns CDR1 SGHRS and CDR2 YFSETQ. This CDR3 comprises 17 residues. J lost 1 base, V lost 4 bases, and 11 bases had no gene match. In DNA form, the CDR3 reads TGCGCCAGCAGCCTGTACCTGTCGACTAGCGGCACAGATACGCAGTATTTT. This encodes CASSLYLSTSGTDTQYF.

The J gene is TRBJ1-3, the V gene TRBV3-1 (or the pseudogene TRBV3-2), with a possible D match to TRBD1 (5 bases). The CDR3 covers 13 residues. The V gene lost 4 bases and the J gene lost 7 bases, with 11 bases spanning the gap. CDR1 and CDR2 from the germline V gene are LGHDT and YNNKEL (reference sequence). The CDR3 nucleotides are TGTGCCAGCAGCCGAGGGGCGGGGAACACCATATATTTT. It yields the protein CASSRGAGNTIYF.

The chain employs TRBV19 and TRBJ1-5, with 8 bases lining up with TRBD1. Germline-derived CDR1 and CDR2 are LNHDA and SQIVND (reference sequence). This CDR3 region has 14 residues. V dropped 6 bases and J dropped 2; count of bases not matched to a gene: 3. The CDR3 nucleotides are TGTGCCAGTAGGGAGGACAGGGGCAATCAGCCCCAGCATTTT. This encodes CASREDRGNQPQHF.

This clone came up once. The chain uses TRBV5-4 and TRBJ2-3; no clear D gene. This CDR3 has 12 amino acids. V gave up 4 bases and J gave up 3 bases, with 6 bases separating them. Per germline, CDR1 SGHNT and CDR2 YYREEE (reference sequence). This CDR3 is CASSPRTDTQYF. In DNA form, the CDR3 reads TGTGCCAGCAGCCCCCGGACAGATACGCAGTATTTT.